Sequencing of this T cell receptor (beta chain) was carried out in a study of cytomegalovirus exposure and HLA in healthy donors. The length of the CDR3 is 14 residues. The germline V gene has CDR1 SGHRS and CDR2 YFSETQ. Trimming took off 2 bases at V and 2 bases at J, with 11 bases between the two ends. The table lists this clone with a few counts. Its antigen is undetermined. Overall study results and limits: What TCR beta sequences reportedly achieved was accurate prediction of HLA-A and HLA-B alleles in most subjects.

13 Jbeta primers and 60 Vbeta primers were used for the PCR. Assay: immunoSEQ multiplex PCR; the TCRdb copy retains only in-frame clones and omits some. This sample has roughly 170,000 clones, with roughly 70% found just once. The J gene is TRBJ2-7, the V gene TRBV5-1; TRBD1 might be the D (6 bases). This receptor was taken from a girl aged 10-17 years in good health and CMV-seronegative. The specimen was PBMCs. The CDR3 sequence: CASSLTGFTYEQYF. The CDR3 nucleotides read TGCGCCAGCAGCTTAACAGGGTTCACCTACGAGCAGTACTTC.